What follows are 17 T cell receptor beta chains derived from one specimen sequenced in a study of CD8 T cells in ankylosing spondylitis. TCRdb reprocessed the 5' RACE reads via MiXCR and lists one record per CDR3 protein. The table has about 460,000 distinct CDR3 sequences, roughly 5.2% seen once. Their cognate antigens are unknown. Study results and limitations: One TCR beta motif, made up of roughly 8 highly homologous variants, appeared characteristic of ankylosing spondylitis blood.

Input material: blood, either unsorted or a sorted T cell fraction (not recorded which). Receptors originate from a male donor with ankylosing spondylitis.

This clonotype was seen many times. The rearrangement links TRBV10-3 to TRBJ1-2; D possibly corresponds to TRBD1 (5 bases). CDR3 length equals 15 residues. V was pared by 3 bases and J by 0 bases, with 11 bases between. Germline V lookup: CDR1 ENHRY, CDR2 SYGVKD. The CDR3 nucleotides are TGTGCCATCAGTGATGACAGTAAGACTAACTATGGCTACACCTTC. This codes for CAISDDSKTNYGYTF.

V is TRBV28 and J is TRBJ1-1, with 8 bases fitting TRBD1. Germline-derived CDR1 and CDR2 are MDHEN and SYDVKM. The CDR3 covers 13 residues. V lost 5 bases, J lost 8 bases, and 7 bases stayed unmatched. The CDR3 coding sequence is TGTGCCAGCAGTCCTTGGACAGGGACCGAAGCTTTCTTT. This codes for CASSPWTGTEAFF.

This clonotype has a count of ten or more. This rearrangement joins TRBV2 to TRBJ1-1, with 7 bases matching TRBD1. The germline V gene encodes CDR1 SNHLY and CDR2 FYNNEI. V dropped 6 bases and J dropped 1; count of bases not matched to a gene: 5. CDR3 length equals 14 residues. CDR3 sequence (DNA): TGTGCCAGCAGATTAGGACAGGAGAACACTGAAGCTTTCTTT. As protein: CASRLGQENTEAFF.

This clonotype was recorded many times. The CDR3 is CASSPNPDTQYF. CDR3 sequence (DNA): TGTGCCAGCAGCCCAAACCCAGATACGCAGTATTTT. The V gene is TRBV7-9, the J gene TRBJ2-3; D unresolved. The CDR3 consists of 12 residues. Between the trimmed V and J ends, which lost 5 bases and 4 bases, there was a span of 7 bases. Germline CDR1 is SEHNR and CDR2 is FQNEAQ (reference sequence).

At least ten counts were recorded for this clonotype. The gene calls are TRBV6-5 and TRBJ2-5; 8 bases are a match to TRBD2. Germline V gene lookup returns CDR1 MNHEY and CDR2 SVGAGI. The CDR3 totals 16 residues. The V and J ends lost 2 bases and 2 bases, in that order; junction bases with no gene match: 7. This CDR3 reads CASSYQRREAQETQYF. The CDR3 DNA follows: TGTGCCAGCAGTTACCAGCGGCGGGAGGCGCAAGAGACCCAGTACTTC.

This clonotype was recorded many times. The CDR3 nucleotides are TGTGCCAGCAGCCCCTATCGGGATACGCAGTATTTT. Its translation: CASSPYRDTQYF. The chain is built from TRBV7-2 and TRBJ2-3; unclear D gene. V dropped 5 bases and J dropped 6 bases, with 9 bases sitting between them. Germline V CDR1 and CDR2: SGHTA, FQGNSA. CDR3 size: 12 residues. The full variable domain, completed using reference TRBV7-2 and TRBJ2-3, is GAGVSQSPSNKVTEKGKDVELRCDPISGHTALYWYRQSLGQGLEFLIYFQGNSAPDKSGLPSDRFSAERTGGSVSTLTIQRTQQEDSAVYLCASSPYRDTQYFGPGTRLTVL.

The V and J genes are TRBV6-1 and TRBJ1-1, with 9 bases matching TRBD1. The CDR3 length is 16 residues. V trimming: 5 bases; J trimming: 3 bases; junction bases outside the gene matches: 10. Germline CDR1 MNHNS, CDR2 SASEGT. CDR3 in DNA: TGTGCCAGCAGTACAGGGGGCGACCCTCTCGACACTGAAGCTTTCTTT. It codes for CASSTGGDPLDTEAFF.

This clonotype has ten or more counts. The J gene is TRBJ2-1, the V gene TRBV9; 7 nucleotides line up with TRBD1. In germline, CDR1 is SGDLS, CDR2 YYNGEE. V shed 0 bases and J 6 bases; nucleotides not matched to a gene: 6. The CDR3 loop spans 15 amino acids. The CDR3 here is CASSVGQGVGNEQFF. As DNA, the CDR3 is TGTGCCAGCAGCGTAGGGCAGGGGGTAGGCAATGAGCAGTTCTTC. The complete variable domain, with remaining parts taken from reference TRBV9 and TRBJ2-1, reads DSGVTQTPKHLITATGQRVTLRCSPRSGDLSVYWYQQSLDQGLQFLIQYYNGEERAKGNILERFSAQQFPDLHSELNLSSLELGDSALYFCASSVGQGVGNEQFFGPGTRLTVL.

The sample holds many counts of this clonotype. The V call is TRBV18, the J call TRBJ1-2; a weak D match, TRBD1 (5 bases). V lost 6 bases, J lost 3 bases, and 14 bases lay in between. Germline V gene data show CDR1 as KGHSH and CDR2 as LQKENI. CDR3 length equals 14 residues. The CDR3 DNA reads TGTGCCAGCTCCCCCTTGCCAGGGTACTATGGCTACACCTTC. Translation gives CASSPLPGYYGYTF.

This chain connects TRBV7-3 to TRBJ2-3; possible D gene TRBD1, 5 bases. This CDR3 contains 15 residues. Germline V gives CDR1 SGHTA, CDR2 FQGTGA. Trimming removed 5 bases at V and 4 bases at J, with 16 bases between. DNA of the CDR3: TGTGCCAGCAGCCTATCCCCCCAGGGTGCAGATACGCAGTATTTT. This translates into CASSLSPQGADTQYF.

This clonotype was observed a handful of times. The rearrangement joins TRBV4-1 to TRBJ1-5; 8 nucleotides align to TRBD1. The CDR3 sequence is 13 residues long. The V segment lost 5 bases and the J segment 9 bases; nucleotides outside the gene matches: 6. Germline V gene sequence: CDR1 MGHRA, CDR2 YSYEKL. Here the CDR3 DNA reads TGCGCCAGCAGCGCAGGACAGGGCTTGCCCCAGCATTTT. This encodes CASSAGQGLPQHF.

This sequence joins TRBV28 and TRBJ2-1, with a weak D call TRBD2 (5 bases). V was pared by 7 bases and J by 0 bases, with 16 bases between. The CDR3 runs to 16 residues. Germline lookup yields CDR1 MDHEN and CDR2 SYDVKM. The CDR3 here is CASIPFHSDSYNEQFF. In DNA form, the CDR3 reads TGTGCCAGCATTCCTTTCCATAGCGACTCCTACAATGAGCAGTTCTTC.

This clonotype was seen ten or more times. The V gene is TRBV5-1, the J gene TRBJ1-2; 7 bases are shared with TRBD1. This CDR3 has 14 amino acids. The J segment lost 6 bases and the V segment lost 3 bases, leaving 8 bases of the junction unmatched. Germline CDR1 SGHRS, CDR2 YFSETQ. The CDR3 region has the DNA TGCGCCAGCAGCTCCACGACAGGGATGGATGGCTACACCTTC. Translating gives CASSSTTGMDGYTF.

This clonotype was observed at least ten times. The V and J genes are TRBV4-3 and TRBJ1-6; D gene uncertain. Germline CDR1 reads LGHNA; CDR2 reads YSLEER. Trimming took 6 bases from V and 6 from J, leaving 15 bases between them. The CDR3 covers 15 residues. The CDR3 loop is CASSPMGLSNSPLHF. CDR3 DNA: TGCGCCAGCAGTCCCATGGGGTTAAGTAATTCACCCCTCCACTTT.

This clonotype has ten or more counts. This chain joins TRBV7-2 and TRBJ1-3; D gene uncertain. Between the trimmed V and J ends, which lost 5 bases and 8 bases, there was a span of 25 bases. Germline CDR1 and CDR2: SGHTA and FQGNSA. The CDR3 contains 17 residues. Here the CDR3 DNA reads TGTGCCAGCAGCGGGAGCGGGAGAACTACCTTTAGAGACACCATATATTTT. Protein sequence: CASSGSGRTTFRDTIYF. Full variable domain (remainder filled in from reference TRBV7-2 and TRBJ1-3): GAGVSQSPSNKVTEKGKDVELRCDPISGHTALYWYRQSLGQGLEFLIYFQGNSAPDKSGLPSDRFSAERTGGSVSTLTIQRTQQEDSAVYLCASSGSGRTTFRDTIYFGEGSWLTVV.

This clonotype was detected once. The gene calls are TRBV7-6 and TRBJ2-6, with D perhaps TRBD1 (6 bases). The germline V gene encodes CDR1 SGHVS and CDR2 FNYEAQ. Trimming removed 5 bases from V and 0 bases from J, with 11 bases in between. The CDR3 runs 16 residues. CDR3 protein: CASSKQGDSGANVLTF. CDR3 bases: TGTGCCAGCAGCAAACAGGGCGACTCTGGGGCCAACGTCCTGACTTTC.

This clonotype has a count of ten or more. The CDR3 spells CASSLAPGGRTGELFF. The CDR3 DNA is TGCGCCAGCAGCTTGGCCCCCGGGGGTCGCACCGGGGAGCTGTTTTTT. The chain couples TRBV5-1 to TRBJ2-2; D is perhaps TRBD2 (6 bases). Trimming removed 0 bases at V and 4 bases at J, with 13 bases between. The CDR3 runs 16 residues. Looked up from germline, CDR1 is SGHRS and CDR2 is YFSETQ.